This T cell receptor (beta chain) stems from a study of tumor-infiltrating lymphocytes in primary liver carcinoma. Study context: Treatment of the patients' primary liver carcinoma consisted of surgical resection. Tumor lesions were T1-T3 N0M0 and spanned roughly 4 to 10 cm.

Unsorted whole blood served as the source of blood RNA, and germline DNA was extracted as well. Whole-study findings and limits: For tumor-adjacent and tumor-blood pairs, overlap was less than that seen for tumor region pairs.

The researchers produced TCR beta cDNA from approximately 540 ng total RNA with a constant-region primer. Libraries covering TCR beta were generated through three nested multiplex PCR rounds (using a slightly modified ARM-PCR). Use of TRBV1-TRBV30 forward primers with a C-beta reverse primer characterized the first two PCR rounds, which lasted nine to eleven cycles each. Using its own MiXCR run on the multiplex PCR reads, TCRdb lists one record per CDR3 protein. The sample includes 300,000 to 400,000 distinct CDR3 sequences, 65% of them seen just once. From germline, CDR1 is SGHAT and CDR2 FQDESV (reference sequence). The CDR3 comprises 13 residues, both ends counted. To note about this clonotype: The antigen remains undetermined. Because the CDR3 is missing its conserved closing phenylalanine or tryptophan, this is likely a read error. Because the CDR3's place on the DNA is in doubt, the DNA is left out and the CDR3 is given as listed by TCRdb.

The specimen sequenced was peripheral blood. The rearrangement joins TRBV11-1 to TRBJ1-1; the D call TRBD1 from the table was never checked on the DNA. This TCR was sampled from a man aged 35 to 55 with primary liver carcinoma and hepatitis B virus infection. Here the CDR3 reads CASSHGRNTEAIY.